Following are 30 T cell receptor beta chains from one sample sequenced in a study of blood T cell repertoires in COVID-19. The data were produced by immunoSEQ multiplex PCR, yet TCRdb's version contains in-frame clones alone and is incomplete. The sample lists more than 250,000 clones, 86% seen once, with under 2% in the top ten. The source material was peripheral blood. These receptors were collected from a woman between 50 and 59 years old with acute or convalescent COVID-19.

The rearrangement links TRBV5-1 to TRBJ1-6; TRBD1 agrees at 7 bases. Germline CDR1 and CDR2: SGHRS and YFSETQ. The trim removed 3 bases at V and 2 bases at J, leaving 2 bases unmatched. The CDR3 has 15 amino acids. CDR3 protein: CASSSGTAYNSPLHF. CDR3 nucleotides: TGCGCCAGCAGCTCCGGGACAGCCTATAATTCACCCCTCCACTTT.

CDR3 bases: TGCAGCGTTGGTTCAGGGGTCCCGACCCAGTACTTC. Translating gives CSVGSGVPTQYF. This chain uses TRBV29-1 with TRBJ2-5; D perhaps matches TRBD1 (6 bases). With 4 bases removed from V and 7 bases from J, the gap between germline ends came to 13 bases. CDR1 and CDR2 (germline): SQVTM, ANQGSEA. The CDR3 length is 12 residues.

This CDR3 reads CASSYNNYGYTF. CDR3 bases: TGTGCCAGCAGTTACAATAACTATGGCTACACCTTC. The rearrangement joins TRBV28 to TRBJ1-2; D is ambiguous. CDR1 is MDHEN and CDR2 is SYDVKM in the germline V gene. The CDR3 contains 12 residues. V was shortened by 4 bases and J by 1 base, with 4 bases between the two germline ends.

This sequence joins TRBV7-3 and TRBJ2-7; tentative D call: TRBD2 (6 bases). The V gene's germline CDR1 is SGHTA and CDR2 FQGTGA. V shed 8 bases and J shed 7 bases, with 18 bases lying between them. This CDR3 has 13 residues. The CDR3, as DNA: TGTGCCAGCCGGAGGGCCCCGACGGGTGAGCAGTACTTC. Translation: CASRRAPTGEQYF.

This clone was seen only once. This sequence joins TRBV24-1 and TRBJ2-3; TRBD1 agrees at 9 bases. Germline CDR1 KGHDR, CDR2 SFDVKD. V gave up 4 bases and J gave up 0 bases; unmatched junction bases: 7. The CDR3 loop spans 17 amino acids. The CDR3 nucleotides are TGTGCCACCAGTGACCGCGGGACAGGGTCTAGCACAGATACGCAGTATTTT. The encoded protein is CATSDRGTGSSTDTQYF.

The chain is built from TRBV3-1 (or the pseudogene TRBV3-2) and TRBJ2-2, with 11 positions matching TRBD1. V lost 1 base to trimming and J lost 10 bases; unmatched junction nucleotides: 2. CDR1 is LGHDT and CDR2 is YNNKEL in the germline V gene (reference sequence). This CDR3 spans 14 amino acids. The CDR3 here is CASSQGTGGVELFF. The DNA of the CDR3 is TGTGCCAGCAGCCAAGGGACAGGGGGCGTGGAGCTGTTTTTT.

The chain couples TRBV5-6 to TRBJ2-3; D is uncertain. The germline V gene encodes CDR1 SGHDT and CDR2 YYEEEE. The CDR3 is 12 residues long. V was shortened by 1 base and J by 6 bases, with 6 bases between the two germline ends. This chain's CDR3 is CASSLYRDTQYF. The CDR3 nucleotides are TGTGCCAGCAGCTTGTACCGGGATACGCAGTATTTT. Full variable domain (outside the CDR3, taken from reference TRBV5-6 and TRBJ2-3): DAGVTQSPTHLIKTRGQQVTLRCSPKSGHDTVSWYQQALGQGPQFIFQYYEEEERQRGNFPDRFSGHQFPNYSSELNVNALLLGDSALYLCASSLYRDTQYFGPGTRLTVL.

There are a few counts of this clone. The chain couples TRBV10-3 to TRBJ1-1, with 12 bases lining up with TRBD1. Germline V CDR1 and CDR2: ENHRY, SYGVKD. V lost 10 bases and J lost 6; bases outside the gene matches: 9. The CDR3 runs 14 residues. CDR3 sequence reads: CATGEGQGASEAFF. The CDR3, as DNA: TGTGCCACCGGGGAGGGACAGGGGGCATCTGAAGCTTTCTTT.

The chain is built from TRBV7-8 and TRBJ2-1, with 10 bases aligning to TRBD2. The CDR3 is 16 residues long. V was clipped by 4 bases and J by 0 bases; unmatched bases: 3. Per the germline V gene, CDR1 is SGHVS and CDR2 is FQNEAQ. In DNA, the CDR3 is TGTGCCAGCAGCTATTCTAGCGGGAGCTCCTACAATGAGCAGTTCTTC. It is translated as CASSYSSGSSYNEQFF.

V and J are TRBV16 and TRBJ2-4, with 7 bases lining up with TRBD1. This CDR3 is 14 amino acids long. Losses at the gene ends were 4 bases for V and 4 bases for J; bases not matched to a gene: 4. The germline gives CDR1 KGHSY, CDR2 FQNENV. CDR3 nucleotides: TGTGCCAGCAGCCGCGTACAGGGGAAAAACATTCAGTACTTC. It is translated as CASSRVQGKNIQYF.

The chain is built from TRBV3-1 (or the pseudogene TRBV3-2) and TRBJ1-5; D possibly corresponds to TRBD1 (6 bases). CDR3 length: 13 amino acids. The V end lost 2 bases, the J end lost 7 bases, and 9 bases lay between the germline ends. In germline, CDR1 is LGHDT, CDR2 YNNKEL (reference sequence). This chain's CDR3 is CASSQQQGQPQHF. CDR3 in DNA: TGTGCCAGCAGCCAACAACAGGGACAGCCCCAGCATTTT.

This sequence joins TRBV30 and TRBJ2-5; maybe TRBD1 (6 bases). V was trimmed by 5 bases and J by 1 base, leaving 14 bases between them. The CDR3 has 14 residues. CDR1 is GTSNPN and CDR2 is SVGIG in the germline V gene (reference sequence). The CDR3 DNA sequence: TGTGCCTGGGAGCAAACAGGGCTCCAAGAGACCCAGTACTTC. It specifies CAWEQTGLQETQYF.

The V call is TRBV10-3, the J call TRBJ1-3, with 8 positions matching TRBD1. With 6 bases clipped from V and 2 bases from J, the junction kept 6 bases outside the gene matches. The germline gives CDR1 ENHRY, CDR2 SYGVKD. This CDR3 region has 15 residues. CDR3: CAIRAQGGTGNTIYF. DNA for the CDR3: TGTGCCATCAGAGCACAGGGGGGAACTGGAAACACCATATATTTT.

The chain uses TRBV7-2 and TRBJ1-4; D might be TRBD1 (5 bases). The CDR3 has 15 amino acids. Trimming pared 5 bases from V and 5 bases from J, leaving 15 bases between. Germline assignment: CDR1 SGHTA and CDR2 FQGNSA. The CDR3 is CASSKSTAQNEKLFF. CDR3 nucleotide sequence: TGTGCCAGCAGCAAATCGACAGCTCAAAATGAAAAACTGTTTTTT.

The rearrangement uses TRBV28 and TRBJ2-7; maybe TRBD1 (6 bases). The germline V and J ends were trimmed by 4 bases and 0 bases, with 13 bases remaining between them. Germline CDR1 MDHEN, CDR2 SYDVKM. This CDR3 region has 15 residues. The CDR3: CASSSPGENSYEQYF. In DNA form, the CDR3 reads TGTGCCAGCAGTTCCCCAGGGGAAAACTCCTACGAGCAGTACTTC.

In this sample, this clone turned up once. This sequence joins TRBV27 and TRBJ2-7, with D maybe TRBD2 (7 bases). The germline gives CDR1 MNHEY, CDR2 SMNVEV (reference sequence). This CDR3 contains 14 residues. Trimming removed 6 bases from V and 9 bases from J, with 21 bases in between. CDR3 sequence: CASSSRGAKYGQYF. The DNA for the CDR3 is TGTGCCAGCAGCTCCCGGGGGGCCAAGTATGGGCAGTACTTC.

V usage is TRBV6-2 or TRBV6-3 and J usage is TRBJ2-1; 10 nucleotides agree with TRBD1. Germline CDR1 is MNHEY and CDR2 is SVGEGT. V dropped 5 bases and J dropped 7; count of bases not matched to a gene: 5. This CDR3 region has 14 residues. In DNA, the CDR3 is TGTGCCAGCAGTCAAGACAGGGGGCTAAATGAGCAGTTCTTC. This gives the protein CASSQDRGLNEQFF.

The gene calls are TRBV9 and TRBJ2-7; 11 positions agree with TRBD2. The junction had 6 bases not matched to a gene; V was cut back by 0 bases and J by 1 base. Germline assignment: CDR1 SGDLS and CDR2 YYNGEE. The CDR3 length is 17 residues. Here the CDR3 DNA reads TGTGCCAGCAGCGTAGATCTAGCGGGAGGTGCATCCTACGAGCAGTACTTC. Its translation: CASSVDLAGGASYEQYF.

The genes are TRBV19 and TRBJ2-1; possible D gene TRBD2, 6 bases. Trimming removed 5 bases from V and 8 bases from J, with 19 bases in between. Germline-derived CDR1 and CDR2 are LNHDA and SQIVND (reference sequence). CDR3 length: 15 residues. CDR3 DNA sequence: TGTGCCAGTAGTCCTCGACTAGTTATGGTCGATGAGCAGTTCTTC. This codes for CASSPRLVMVDEQFF.

This clone has just one count. The CDR3 nucleotides read TGTGCCAGCAGCCCGGCCACAGGGTTTGCAGATACGCAGTATTTT. It yields the protein CASSPATGFADTQYF. This chain joins TRBV7-6 and TRBJ2-3; possibly TRBD1 for D (6 bases). Trimming took off 5 bases at V and 4 bases at J, with 16 bases between the two ends. The V gene's germline CDR1 is SGHVS and CDR2 FNYEAQ. The CDR3 has 15 residues.

The rearrangement links TRBV7-9 to TRBJ1-5; D not resolved. CDR1 and CDR2 from the germline V gene are SEHNR and FQNEAQ (reference sequence). CDR3 size: 15 residues. Trimming removed 1 base at V and 2 bases at J, with 9 bases between. CDR3 DNA sequence: TGTGCCAGCAGCTTAGGGAGACTTGGCAATCAGCCCCAGCATTTT. It specifies CASSLGRLGNQPQHF.

V and J are TRBV24-1 and TRBJ2-2; 9 bases are shared with TRBD2. V gave up 4 bases and J gave up 1 base; unmatched junction bases: 6. Germline V lookup: CDR1 KGHDR, CDR2 SFDVKD. The length of the CDR3 is 17 residues. The CDR3: CATSEGGLARNTGELFF. DNA of the CDR3: TGTGCCACCAGTGAAGGGGGACTAGCCCGGAACACCGGGGAGCTGTTTTTT.

The chain carries TRBV6-5 and TRBJ1-5, with 8 nucleotides matching TRBD1. Germline CDR1 MNHEY, CDR2 SVGAGI. V dropped 6 bases and J dropped 2; count of bases not matched to a gene: 6. CDR3 size: 15 residues. CDR3 sequence: CASSYRGKGNQPQHF. The CDR3 DNA sequence: TGTGCCAGCAGCTACAGGGGGAAAGGCAATCAGCCCCAGCATTTT.

The V call is TRBV5-1, the J call TRBJ2-2; 11 bases line up with TRBD2. The V and J ends lost 4 bases and 5 bases, in that order; junction bases with no gene match: 4. Germline CDR1 is SGHRS and CDR2 is YFSETQ. The CDR3 contains 15 residues. The CDR3 DNA sequence: TGCGCCAGCAGCCAAACTAGCGGGAGTACCGGGGAGCTGTTTTTT. Protein: CASSQTSGSTGELFF.

The chain combines TRBV24-1 with TRBJ2-3; D possibly corresponds to TRBD1 (6 bases). Germline CDR1 and CDR2: KGHDR and SFDVKD. This CDR3 is built from 17 residues. V dropped 2 bases and J dropped 5 bases, with 19 bases sitting between them. CDR3: CATSDSGVLGSLDTQYF. The CDR3 region has the DNA TGTGCCACCAGTGATTCAGGGGTTCTGGGTTCGCTAGATACGCAGTATTTT.

The CDR3 nucleotides are TGTGCCAGCTCACCATTGCAGGGGAACACCATATATTTT. This gives the protein CASSPLQGNTIYF. This chain links TRBV18 with TRBJ1-3, with D tentatively TRBD1 (6 bases). This CDR3 spans 13 amino acids. The V gene's germline CDR1 is KGHSH and CDR2 LQKENI. V lost 2 bases and J 7 bases, leaving 9 bases between the germline ends.

J is TRBJ2-3 and V is TRBV6-6; 14 nucleotides agree with TRBD2. CDR3 length: 14 residues. Germline V gene data show CDR1 as MNHNY and CDR2 as SVGAGI (reference sequence). Trimming took 7 bases from V and 5 from J; bases not matched to a gene: 2. For the CDR3, the DNA is TGTGCCAGCACCGGGACTAGCGGGGGAGATACGCAGTATTTT. It yields the protein CASTGTSGGDTQYF.

This chain joins TRBV7-2 and TRBJ1-3, with D possibly being TRBD1 (5 bases). This CDR3 comprises 13 residues. Germline V gene sequence: CDR1 SGHTA, CDR2 FQGNSA. V dropped 5 bases and J dropped 6 bases, with 11 bases sitting between them. This CDR3 is CASSRGGENTIYF. The CDR3 DNA follows: TGTGCCAGCAGCCGGGGGGGGGAAAACACCATATATTTT.

This chain uses TRBV3-1 (or the pseudogene TRBV3-2) with TRBJ2-1, with D tentatively TRBD2 (5 bases). With 4 bases removed from V and 9 bases from J, the gap between germline ends came to 13 bases. The germline gives CDR1 LGHDT, CDR2 YNNKEL (reference sequence). The CDR3 length is 13 residues. The CDR3 region has the DNA TGTGCCAGCAGCCCCTCGGAAGGAGGTGAGCAGTTCTTC. Translating gives CASSPSEGGEQFF.

The chain combines TRBV27 with TRBJ2-3; 15 bases map to TRBD2. The CDR3 contains 15 residues. Germline V gene data show CDR1 as MNHEY and CDR2 as SMNVEV (reference sequence). V dropped 6 bases and J dropped 7; count of bases not matched to a gene: 5. CDR3 sequence (DNA): TGTGCCAGCAGCCACGGACTAGCGGGAGGGAATACGCAGTATTTT. Encoded protein: CASSHGLAGGNTQYF.